This TCR beta chain was found in a study of monozygotic twins with inflammatory bowel disease. TCRdb re-called the 5' RACE reads; every CDR3 protein appears as one record, without DNA. In total, the table holds approximately 400,000 distinct CDR3 sequences. The sequenced material came from blood. This clonotype was sampled from a human donor with ulcerative colitis or Crohn's disease, or a healthy co-twin of an affected twin (not recorded which).

CDR3 loop: CASSYFGTQETQYF. The J gene is TRBJ2-5, the V gene TRBV6-5. CDR1 and CDR2 (germline): MNHEY, SVGAGI. The CDR3 has 14 amino acids.